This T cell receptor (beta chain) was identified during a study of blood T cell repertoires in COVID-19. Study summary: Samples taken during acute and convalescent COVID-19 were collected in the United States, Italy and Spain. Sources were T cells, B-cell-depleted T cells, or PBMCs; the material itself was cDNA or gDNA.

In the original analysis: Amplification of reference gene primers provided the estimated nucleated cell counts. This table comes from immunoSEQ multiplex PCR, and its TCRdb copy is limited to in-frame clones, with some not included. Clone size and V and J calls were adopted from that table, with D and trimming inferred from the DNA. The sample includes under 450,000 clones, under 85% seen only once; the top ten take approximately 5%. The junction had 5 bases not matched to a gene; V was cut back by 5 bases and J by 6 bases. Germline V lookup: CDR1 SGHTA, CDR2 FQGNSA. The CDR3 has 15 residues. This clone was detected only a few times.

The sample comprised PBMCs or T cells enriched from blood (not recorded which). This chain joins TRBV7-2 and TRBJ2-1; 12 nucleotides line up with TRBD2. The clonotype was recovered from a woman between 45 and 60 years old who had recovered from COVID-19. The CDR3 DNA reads TGTGCCAGCAGCGCCCGACTAGCGGGAGCCAATGAGCAGTTCTTC. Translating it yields CASSARLAGANEQFF.